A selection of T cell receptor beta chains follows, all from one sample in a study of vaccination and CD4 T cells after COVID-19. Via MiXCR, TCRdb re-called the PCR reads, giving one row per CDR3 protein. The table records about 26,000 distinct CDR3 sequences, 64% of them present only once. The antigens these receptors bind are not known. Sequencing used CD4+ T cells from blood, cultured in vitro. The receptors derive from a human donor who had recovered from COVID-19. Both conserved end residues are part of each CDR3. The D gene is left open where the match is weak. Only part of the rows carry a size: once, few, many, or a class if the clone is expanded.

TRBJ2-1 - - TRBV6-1 TGTGCCGCTACACCGGGACGGATAACCTACAATGAGCAGTTCTTC CAATPGRITYNEQFF
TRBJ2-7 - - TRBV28 TGTGCCAGCAGGGGAAGCAGCTCCTACGAGCAGTACTTC CASRGSSSYEQYF
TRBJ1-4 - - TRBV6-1 TGTGCCAGCCTGGACTTCGGCGGTAATGAAAAACTGTTTTTT CASLDFGGNEKLFF
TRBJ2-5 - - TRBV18 TGTGCCAGCTCACCAACAAGACAAGAGACCCAGTACTTC CASSPTRQETQYF
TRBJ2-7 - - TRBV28 TGTGCCAGCAGCCCGGGCGGGGCCGCCTACGAGCAGTACTTC CASSPGGAAYEQYF
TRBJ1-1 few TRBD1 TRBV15 TGTGCCACCAGCAGACCATTCGGGACAGGAAACACTGAAGCTTTCTTT CATSRPFGTGNTEAFF
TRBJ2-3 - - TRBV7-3 TGTGCCAGCAGCTTACGGTCGGCGGGGACCACAGATACGCAGTATTTT CASSLRSAGTTDTQYF
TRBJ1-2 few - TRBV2 TGTGCCAGCCGCCGGGTTACGGGCTATGGCTACACCTTC CASRRVTGYGYTF
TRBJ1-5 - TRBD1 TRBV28 TGTGCCAGCAGTTCCGGACAGGGGAACGGTCAGCCCCAGCATTTT CASSSGQGNGQPQHF
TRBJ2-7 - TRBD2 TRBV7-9 TGTGCCAGCAGCCTCGGCCGGGACTACTACGAGCAGTACTTC CASSLGRDYYEQYF
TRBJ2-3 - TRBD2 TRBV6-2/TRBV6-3 TGTGCCAGCAGGAAACCACTAGCGGGAGGACGCACAGATACGCAGTATTTT CASRKPLAGGRTDTQYF
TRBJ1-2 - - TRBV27 TGTGCCAGCAGACCAAGAAACACCGGGGATGGCTACACCTTC CASRPRNTGDGYTF
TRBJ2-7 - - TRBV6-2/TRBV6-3 TGTGCCAGCAGTTGGGCGGGCCGTCCCTACGAGCAGTACTTC CASSWAGRPYEQYF
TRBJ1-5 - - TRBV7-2 TGTGCCAGCAGCCTCAGGGGTGAGCCCCAGCATTTT CASSLRGEPQHF
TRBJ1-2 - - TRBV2 TGTGCCAGCAGTGAAAGGGGGGCTAACTATGGCTACACCTTC CASSERGANYGYTF
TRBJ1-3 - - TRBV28 TGTGCCAGCAGTTTAGCCGCCGTTGGGGGCCACACCATATATTTT CASSLAAVGGHTIYF
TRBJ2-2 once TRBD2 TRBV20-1 TGCAGTGCTAGCCAGACTAGCAGATCTTCGCGGGGGGAGCTGTTTTTT CSASQTSRSSRGELFF
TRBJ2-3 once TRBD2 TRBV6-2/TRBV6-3 TGTGCCAGCAGTTACTTGGCGGGAGGGAATACGCAGTATTTT CASSYLAGGNTQYF
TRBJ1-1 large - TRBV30 TGTGCCTGGACCAGGACGAACACTGAAGCTTTCTTT CAWTRTNTEAFF
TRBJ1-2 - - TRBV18 TGTGCCAGCTCACCACAACGGTCAGCCCCGTATGGCTACACCTTC CASSPQRSAPYGYTF
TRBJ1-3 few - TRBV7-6 TGTGCCAGCAGCGAGGGGCACTCTGGAAACACCATATATTTT CASSEGHSGNTIYF
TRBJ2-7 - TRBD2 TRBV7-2 TGTGCCAGCACCCAAGCGGGACTAGTTTCCGAGCAGTACTTC CASTQAGLVSEQYF
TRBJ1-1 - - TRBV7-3 TGTGCCAGCAGCCGGATCGGCGGGGCGGGGACTGAAGCTTTCTTT CASSRIGGAGTEAFF
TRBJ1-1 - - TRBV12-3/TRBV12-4 TGTGCCAGCAGCAGGGCGGGGTCTGGAACACCTGAAGCTTTCTTT CASSRAGSGTPEAFF
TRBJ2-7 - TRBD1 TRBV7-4 TGTGCCAGCAGCGTAGGAGGGACAGGGGGGAACGAGCAGTACTTC CASSVGGTGGNEQYF
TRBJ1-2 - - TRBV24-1 TGTGCCACCAGTGACCCAAGGACAGTTGGCTACACCTTC CATSDPRTVGYTF
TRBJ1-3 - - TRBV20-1 TGCAGTGCTAGAGATCTGAGCTCTGGAAACACCATATATTTT CSARDLSSGNTIYF
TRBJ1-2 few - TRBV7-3 TGTGCCAGCACGCTCGACAGGAGTGGCTACACCTTC CASTLDRSGYTF
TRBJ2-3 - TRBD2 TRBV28 TGTGCCAGCAGTCCCCCGACATGGACTAGCGGGAGCACAGATACGCAGTATTTT CASSPPTWTSGSTDTQYF
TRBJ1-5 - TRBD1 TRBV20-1 TGCAGTGCTCACCCTGCCAGGGGGCTGGAGCCCCAGCATTTT CSAHPARGLEPQHF
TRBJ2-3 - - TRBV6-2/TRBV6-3 TGTGCCAGCCGGAAAGCCGACACAGATACGCAGTATTTT CASRKADTDTQYF
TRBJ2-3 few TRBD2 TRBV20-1 TGCAGTGCCAGACTAGCGGGAGGCCCCGATACGCAGTATTTT CSARLAGGPDTQYF
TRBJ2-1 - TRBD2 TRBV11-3 TGTGCCAGCAGCTTCGCTCTAGCGGACCACAATGAGCAGTTCTTC CASSFALADHNEQFF
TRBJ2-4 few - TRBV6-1 TGTGCCAGCAGTGGATCTAGGAGGGACATTCAGTACTTC CASSGSRRDIQYF
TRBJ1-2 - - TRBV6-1 TGTGCCAGCAGTGCGGGAGGAGGTTATGGCTACACCTTC CASSAGGGYGYTF
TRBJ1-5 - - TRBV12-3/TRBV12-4 TGTGCCAGCAGTTTAGGTGGGGTAAGCAATCAGCCCCAGCATTTT CASSLGGVSNQPQHF
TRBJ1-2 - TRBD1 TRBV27 TGTGCCAGCAGTTCCCCTTCAGGGGGGCAGAATGGCTACACCTTC CASSSPSGGQNGYTF
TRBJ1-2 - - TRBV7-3 TGTGCCAGCAGCTTAACTCTAGCGGCAGGCCTTAACTATGGCTACACCTTC CASSLTLAAGLNYGYTF
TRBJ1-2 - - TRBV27 TGTGCCAGCAGTTTCGGTGGGTCGGGTGGCTACACCTTC CASSFGGSGGYTF
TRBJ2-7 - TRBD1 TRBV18 TGTGCCAGCTCACCGCTGCCGGGACAGGGATGGGACGAGCAGTACTTC CASSPLPGQGWDEQYF
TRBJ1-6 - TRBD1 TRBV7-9 TGTGCCAGCAGCTTAGGGGACAGGGCTAATTCACCCCTCCACTTT CASSLGDRANSPLHF
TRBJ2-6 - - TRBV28 TGTGCCAGCAGTCAGGGGAACTCTGGGGCCAACGTCCTGACTTTC CASSQGNSGANVLTF
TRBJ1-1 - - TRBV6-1 TGTGCCAGCCGGAAGTGGGGAATGAACACTGAAGCTTTCTTT CASRKWGMNTEAFF
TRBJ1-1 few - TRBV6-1 TGTGCCAGCAGTCCCCAACGGGGACACGAGAACACTGAAGCTTTCTTT CASSPQRGHENTEAFF
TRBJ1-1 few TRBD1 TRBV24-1 TGTGCCACCAGTGTATCCGGGACAGGGGGAAAGAACACTGAAGCTTTCTTT CATSVSGTGGKNTEAFF
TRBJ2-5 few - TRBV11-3 TGTGCCAGCAGCACAAACGGGGAGACCCAGTACTTC CASSTNGETQYF
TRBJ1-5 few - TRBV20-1 TGCAGTGCTAGAGATATGGCAGGGAGGGGGGGCAATCAGCCCCAGCATTTT CSARDMAGRGGNQPQHF
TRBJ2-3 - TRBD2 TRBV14 TGTGCCAGCAGCCAAGGGTGGACTAGCGGTATATATACGCAGTATTTT CASSQGWTSGIYTQYF
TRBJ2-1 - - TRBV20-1 TGCAGTGCCCATCCGGGGGGCGCGAACAATGAGCAGTTCTTC CSAHPGGANNEQFF
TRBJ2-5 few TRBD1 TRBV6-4 TGTGCCAGCAGTCGGGACAGGTCGAAGGGGGAGACCCAGTACTTC CASSRDRSKGETQYF
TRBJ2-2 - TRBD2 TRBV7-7 TGTGCTAGCAGCTTTGGAGCGGCGGGAGGGACCGGGGAGCTGTTTTTT CASSFGAAGGTGELFF
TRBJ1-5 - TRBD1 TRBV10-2 TGCGCCAGCAGATACGGACAGGGCAATCAGCCCCAGCATTTT CASRYGQGNQPQHF